This TCR beta chain was identified in a study of blood T cell repertoires in COVID-19. The CDR3 is 16 amino acids. Per the germline V gene, CDR1 is SQVTM and CDR2 is ANQGSEA. V was cut by 4 bases and J by 0 bases, with 18 bases left in between. The method was immunoSEQ multiplex PCR; TCRdb's version includes in-frame clones alone and lacks a portion of them. This sample has 150,000 to 160,000 clones, with approximately 86% found just once. The sequencing input was peripheral blood. This chain connects TRBV29-1 to TRBJ1-1, with D possibly TRBD1 on 6 matching bases. This sequence was found in a woman between 65 and 79 years old with acute or convalescent COVID-19. CDR3 amino acids: CSVGGGIAPLNTEAFF. CDR3 DNA: TGCAGCGTTGGTGGGGGCATTGCCCCATTGAACACTGAAGCTTTCTTT.